Sequencing of this TCR beta chain was carried out in a study of shared clonotypes between healthy human individuals. Assay: immunoSEQ multiplex PCR; the TCRdb copy retains only in-frame clones and omits some. The profile shows about 2.4 million clones, around nine tenths of them singletons. After removal of 4 bases from V and 1 base from J, the junction contained 6 bases not matched to a gene. CDR1 is SGHRS and CDR2 is YFSETQ in the germline V gene. The CDR3 spans 16 residues. The source material was naive CD4+ T cells sorted from blood. Subset given: CD45RA+ positively selected. The clonotype comes from a man aged 18 to 29 in good health. V and J are TRBV5-1 and TRBJ2-2; 8 bases are shared with TRBD1. CDR3 amino acids: CASSRRTGQNTGELFF. The CDR3 coding sequence is TGCGCCAGCAGCCGCCGGACAGGGCAGAACACCGGGGAGCTGTTTTTT.